The 2 T cell receptor beta chains given below trace back to one sample, sequenced in a study of blood T cell repertoires in COVID-19. The table came from immunoSEQ multiplex PCR; TCRdb's copy has only in-frame clones and leaves some out. The sample includes about 200,000 clones, around three quarters of them seen just once. Sequencing was carried out using peripheral blood. Every receptor here comes from a woman in her seventies with acute or convalescent COVID-19.

In regard to this clone: This sequence may be a read error, since a much larger clone differs from it by one base. DNA for the CDR3: TGTGCCAGCAGTTCAGGGGTTGAGCAGTACTTC. Its translation is CASSSGVEQYF. The chain employs TRBV2 and TRBJ2-7; maybe TRBD1 (6 bases). V was pared by 5 bases and J by 7 bases, with 9 bases between. The CDR3 spans 11 residues. Germline V gene lookup returns CDR1 SNHLY and CDR2 FYNNEI.

The chain recombines TRBV7-2 with TRBJ1-5; D is perhaps TRBD1 (5 bases). Germline V gene sequence: CDR1 SGHTA, CDR2 FQGNSA. The CDR3 runs 18 residues. V lost 0 bases and J 4 bases, leaving 19 bases between the germline ends. DNA for the CDR3: TGTGCCAGCAGCTTAGCGATGGGATCCGGGGGGAGAAATCAGCCCCAGCATTTT. The encoded protein is CASSLAMGSGGRNQPQHF.